This T cell receptor beta chain was recovered during a study of blood T cell repertoires in COVID-19. A few counts support this clone. Sequenced by immunoSEQ multiplex PCR; TCRdb stores in-frame clones only, minus some. This repertoire shows about 240,000 clones, approximately 78% found once; its top ten account for around 12%. The CDR3 consists of 17 residues. Between the trimmed V and J ends, which lost 1 base and 5 bases, there was a span of 18 bases. Germline V gene data show CDR1 as SGHTS and CDR2 as YDEGEE. This chain uses TRBV5-8 with TRBJ2-2, with D tentatively TRBD2 (6 bases). The specimen sequenced was peripheral blood. This clonotype originated in an older woman with active or convalescent COVID-19. Here the CDR3 DNA reads TGTGCCAGCAGCTTGATGGGACTCAGAAAGGGTACCGGGGAGCTGTTTTTT. Protein: CASSLMGLRKGTGELFF.